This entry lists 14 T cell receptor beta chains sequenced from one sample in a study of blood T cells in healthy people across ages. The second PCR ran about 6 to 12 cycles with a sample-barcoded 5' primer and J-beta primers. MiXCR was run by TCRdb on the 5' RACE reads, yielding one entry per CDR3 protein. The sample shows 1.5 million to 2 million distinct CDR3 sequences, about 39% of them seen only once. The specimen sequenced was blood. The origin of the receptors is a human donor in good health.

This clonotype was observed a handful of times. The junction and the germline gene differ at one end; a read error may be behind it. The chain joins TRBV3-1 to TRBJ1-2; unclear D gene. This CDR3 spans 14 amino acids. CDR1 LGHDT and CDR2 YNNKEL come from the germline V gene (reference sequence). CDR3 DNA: TGTGCCAGCAACCAAGATGGGAGGGTCTATGGCTACACCTTC. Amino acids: CASNQDGRVYGYTF.

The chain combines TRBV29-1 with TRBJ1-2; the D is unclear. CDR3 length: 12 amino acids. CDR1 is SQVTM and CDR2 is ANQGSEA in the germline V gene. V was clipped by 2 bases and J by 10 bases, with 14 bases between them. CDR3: CSVENWDQFYTF. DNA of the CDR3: TGCAGCGTTGAAAACTGGGATCAGTTCTACACCTTC.

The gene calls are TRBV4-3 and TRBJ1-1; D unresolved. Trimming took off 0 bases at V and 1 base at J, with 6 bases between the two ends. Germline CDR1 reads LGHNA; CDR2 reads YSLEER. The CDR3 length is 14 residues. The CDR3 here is CASSQEMWNTEAFF. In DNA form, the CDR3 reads TGCGCCAGCAGCCAAGAAATGTGGAACACTGAAGCTTTCTTT.

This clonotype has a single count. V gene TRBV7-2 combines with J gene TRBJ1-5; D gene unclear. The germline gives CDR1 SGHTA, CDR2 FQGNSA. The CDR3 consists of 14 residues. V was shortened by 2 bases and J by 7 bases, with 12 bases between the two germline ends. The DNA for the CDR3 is TGTGCCAGCAGCTTAACAATGGGAAACCAGCCCCAGCATTTT. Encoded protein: CASSLTMGNQPQHF.

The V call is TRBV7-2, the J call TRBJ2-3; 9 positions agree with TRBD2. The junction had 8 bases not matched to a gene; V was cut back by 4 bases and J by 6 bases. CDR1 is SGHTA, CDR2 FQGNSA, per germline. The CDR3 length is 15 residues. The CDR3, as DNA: TGTGCCAGCAGCTCAACGGGACTAGCAGTTGATACGCAGTATTTT. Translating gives CASSSTGLAVDTQYF.

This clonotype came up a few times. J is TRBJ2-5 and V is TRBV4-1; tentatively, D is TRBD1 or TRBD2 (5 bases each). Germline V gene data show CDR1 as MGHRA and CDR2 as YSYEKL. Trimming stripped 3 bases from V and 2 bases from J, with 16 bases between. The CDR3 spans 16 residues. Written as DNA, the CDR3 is TGCGCCAGCAGCCATCCGGGACGGCTACTTCAAGAGACCCAGTACTTC. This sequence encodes CASSHPGRLLQETQYF.

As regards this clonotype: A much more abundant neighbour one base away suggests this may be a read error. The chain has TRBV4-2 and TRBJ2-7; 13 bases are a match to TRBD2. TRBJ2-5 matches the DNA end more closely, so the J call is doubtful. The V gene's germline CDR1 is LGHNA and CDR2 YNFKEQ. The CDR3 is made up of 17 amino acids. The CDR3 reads CASSQDWGTSGEETQYF. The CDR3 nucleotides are TGTGCCAGCAGCCAAGATTGGGGGACTAGCGGGGAAGAGACCCAGTACTTC.

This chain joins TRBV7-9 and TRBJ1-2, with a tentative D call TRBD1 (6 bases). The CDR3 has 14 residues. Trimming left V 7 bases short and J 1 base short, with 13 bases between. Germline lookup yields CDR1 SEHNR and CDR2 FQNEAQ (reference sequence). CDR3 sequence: CASTMGGSNYGYTF. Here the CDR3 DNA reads TGTGCCAGCACTATGGGGGGCAGTAACTATGGCTACACCTTC. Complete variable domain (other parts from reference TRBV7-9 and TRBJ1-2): DTGVSQNPRHKITKRGQNVTFRCDPISEHNRLYWYRQTLGQGPEFLTYFQNEAQLEKSRLLSDRFSAERPKGSFSTLEIQRTEQGDSAMYLCASTMGGSNYGYTFGSGTRLTVV.

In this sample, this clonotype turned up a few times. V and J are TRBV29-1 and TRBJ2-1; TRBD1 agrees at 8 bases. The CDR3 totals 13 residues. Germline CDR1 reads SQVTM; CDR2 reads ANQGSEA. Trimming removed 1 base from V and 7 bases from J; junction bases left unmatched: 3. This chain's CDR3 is CSVEGTGYNEQFF. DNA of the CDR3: TGCAGCGTTGAAGGGACAGGGTATAATGAGCAGTTCTTC.

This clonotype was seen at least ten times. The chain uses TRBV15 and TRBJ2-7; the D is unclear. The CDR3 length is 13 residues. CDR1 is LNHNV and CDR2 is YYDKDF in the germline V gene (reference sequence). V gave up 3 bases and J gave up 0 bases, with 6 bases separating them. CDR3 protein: CATSRGVSYEQYF. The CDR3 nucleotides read TGTGCCACCAGCAGGGGCGTCTCCTACGAGCAGTACTTC.

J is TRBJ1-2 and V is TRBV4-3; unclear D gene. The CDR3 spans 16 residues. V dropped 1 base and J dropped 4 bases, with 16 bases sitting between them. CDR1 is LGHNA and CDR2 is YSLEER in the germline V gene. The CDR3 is CASSQGYEEGSYGYTF. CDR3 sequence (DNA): TGCGCCAGCAGCCAAGGATACGAGGAAGGTAGCTATGGCTACACCTTC.

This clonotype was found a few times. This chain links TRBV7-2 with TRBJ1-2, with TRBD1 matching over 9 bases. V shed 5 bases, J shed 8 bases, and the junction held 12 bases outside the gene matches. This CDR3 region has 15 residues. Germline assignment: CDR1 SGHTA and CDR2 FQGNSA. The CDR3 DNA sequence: TGTGCCAGCAGCCCCGGGACAGGGCACAACCTAGGCTACACCTTC. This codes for CASSPGTGHNLGYTF.

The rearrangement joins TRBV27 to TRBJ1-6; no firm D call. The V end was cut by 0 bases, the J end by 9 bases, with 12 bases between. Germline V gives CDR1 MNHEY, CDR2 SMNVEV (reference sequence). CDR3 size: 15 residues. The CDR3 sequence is CASSLSTRGTSPLHF. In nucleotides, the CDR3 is TGTGCCAGCAGTTTATCGACACGGGGAACTTCACCCCTCCACTTT.

The CDR3 nucleotides read TGTGCCAGCAGTCCCTCCAAGTTGTATGGCTACACCTTC. Its protein is CASSPSKLYGYTF. V gene TRBV6-5 combines with J gene TRBJ1-2; D ambiguous. The CDR3 consists of 13 residues. Trimming took 5 bases from V and 5 from J, leaving 12 bases between them. Per the germline V gene, CDR1 is MNHEY and CDR2 is SVGAGI.